A single sample is the source of the 8 T cell receptor beta chains below, sequenced in a study of breast tumors, draining lymph nodes, adjacent tissues. TCRdb processed the multiplex PCR reads anew with MiXCR; each CDR3 protein has one entry. The table records some 25,000 distinct CDR3 sequences, 60% to 70% of them present only once. The specimen sequenced was tumor-adjacent breast tissue. These receptors all stem from a female donor with breast cancer. Some clones in this sample may be carry-over from other donors' samples.

The V call is TRBV20-1, the J call TRBJ1-6; 8 bases align to TRBD1. The CDR3 totals 13 residues. J lost 9 bases, V lost 5 bases, and 6 bases had no gene match. CDR1 and CDR2 (germline): DFQATT, SNEGSKA (reference sequence). CDR3 amino acids: CSARTGSGSPLHF. The CDR3 coding sequence is TGCAGTGCTCGGACAGGGTCGGGTTCACCCCTCCACTTT.

The chain uses TRBV7-9 and TRBJ2-7; D remains ambiguous. The V end lost 1 base, the J end lost 5 bases, and 12 bases lay between the germline ends. The CDR3 totals 14 residues. Looked up from germline, CDR1 is SEHNR and CDR2 is FQNEAQ (reference sequence). The DNA for the CDR3 is TGTGCCAGCAGCTTAGGAACTTCGAACGACGAGCAGTACTTC. It specifies CASSLGTSNDEQYF.

The chain couples TRBV11-2 to TRBJ2-7; TRBD2 matches at 11 bases. This CDR3 has 18 residues. J gave up 5 bases and V 0 bases, and 12 bases lay outside the gene matches. The germline V gene encodes CDR1 SGHAT and CDR2 FQNNGV. The CDR3 here is CASSLDRVRLAGLDEQYF. The CDR3 coding sequence is TGTGCCAGCAGCTTAGACAGGGTACGACTAGCGGGATTGGACGAGCAGTACTTC.

The chain links TRBV7-6 to TRBJ1-2; 12 nucleotides agree with TRBD1. Germline trimming cut 0 bases from V and 9 bases from J; bases unmatched to any gene: 17. Germline CDR1 SGHVS, CDR2 FNYEAQ. The CDR3 consists of 19 residues. The CDR3 nucleotides are TGTGCCAGCAGCTTAGCAGCCGAGGGACAGGGGGCGTTAGGGAAACGCTACACCTTC. It is translated as CASSLAAEGQGALGKRYTF.

The CDR3 bases are TGTGCCAGCAGTGAGTATATGACAGCAACTAATGAAAAACTGTTTTTT. Amino acid sequence: CASSEYMTATNEKLFF. This chain joins TRBV6-1 and TRBJ1-4, with a tentative D call TRBD1 (5 bases). CDR1 is MNHNS, CDR2 SASEGT, per germline. V shed 3 bases and J shed 0 bases, with 11 bases lying between them. This CDR3 is 16 amino acids long.

In its sample, this clonotype ranks as medium-sized (0.01 to 0.1%). The V and J genes are TRBV7-6 and TRBJ2-1; D unclear. The germline V gene has CDR1 SGHVS and CDR2 FNYEAQ. V was trimmed by 0 bases and J by 8 bases, leaving 8 bases between them. CDR3 length: 13 amino acids. Here the CDR3 reads CASSLAPSHEQFF. In nucleotides, the CDR3 is TGTGCCAGCAGCTTAGCGCCCAGCCATGAGCAGTTCTTC.

This chain links TRBV27 with TRBJ2-1, with 13 positions matching TRBD2. Germline V gives CDR1 MNHEY, CDR2 SMNVEV (reference sequence). V trimming: 6 bases; J trimming: 4 bases; junction bases outside the gene matches: 0. This CDR3 is 14 amino acids long. CDR3 nucleotides: TGTGCCAGCAGGACTAGCGGGAGGTACAATGAGCAGTTCTTC. Its translation is CASRTSGRYNEQFF.

This clonotype was recorded at least ten times. The CDR3 DNA is TGTGCCAGTCAAACCAGGACAGGGTGGGTATTCGAGCAGTACTTC. Encoded protein: CASQTRTGWVFEQYF. This sequence joins TRBV28 and TRBJ2-7; TRBD1 matches at 8 bases. The CDR3 covers 15 residues. Germline values: CDR1 MDHEN, CDR2 SYDVKM. V trimming: 9 bases; J trimming: 6 bases; junction bases outside the gene matches: 16. Full variable domain (rest looked up from reference TRBV28 and TRBJ2-7): DVKVTQSSRYLVKRTGEKVFLECVQDMDHENMFWYRQDPGLGLRLIYFSYDVKMKEKGDIPEGYSVSREKKERFSLILESASTNQTSMYLCASQTRTGWVFEQYFGPGTRLTVT.